The 5 T cell receptor beta chains below were found in one sample sequenced in a study of cytomegalovirus exposure and HLA in healthy donors. The PCR made use of 60 Vbeta and 13 Jbeta primers. Libraries were prepared by immunoSEQ multiplex PCR; TCRdb keeps only in-frame clonotypes and omits some of them. The data show just over 95,000 clones, around four fifths seen once. Sequencing was done on a sample of PBMCs. The receptors shown here come from a woman between 35 and 50 years old in good health and CMV-seronegative.

The chain links TRBV4-1 to TRBJ1-6; TRBD1 agrees at 8 bases. The CDR3 consists of 14 residues. The J segment lost 7 bases and the V segment lost 3 bases, leaving 2 bases of the junction unmatched. Germline values: CDR1 MGHRA, CDR2 YSYEKL. The DNA of the CDR3 is TGCGCCAGCAGCCACGGACAGGGAAATTCACCCCTCCACTTT. Encoded protein: CASSHGQGNSPLHF.

This clone appeared a single time. This rearrangement joins TRBV7-2 to TRBJ1-2; 9 positions agree with TRBD1. This CDR3 has 13 residues. The germline V gene encodes CDR1 SGHTA and CDR2 FQGNSA. The V segment lost 5 bases and the J segment 8 bases; nucleotides outside the gene matches: 6. This chain's CDR3 is CASSAGTGNGYTF. The CDR3 DNA sequence: TGTGCCAGCAGCGCCGGGACAGGGAACGGCTACACCTTC.

The chain employs TRBV19 and TRBJ1-1, with TRBD1 as a possible D gene (6 bases). With 5 bases removed from V and 0 bases from J, the gap between germline ends came to 16 bases. CDR1 and CDR2 from the germline V gene are LNHDA and SQIVND (reference sequence). This CDR3 contains 16 residues. CDR3 residues: CASSFRGGSMNTEAFF. The CDR3 nucleotides are TGTGCCAGTAGTTTCAGGGGAGGGTCCATGAACACTGAAGCTTTCTTT.

The sample holds one count of this clone. Here the CDR3 DNA reads TGTGCCAGCAGCCCGGGACAGAACACTGAAGCTTTCTTT. Its protein is CASSPGQNTEAFF. The chain has TRBV13 and TRBJ1-1; TRBD1 is a possible D gene (6 bases). The CDR3 sequence is 13 residues long. Germline CDR1 is PRHDT and CDR2 is FYEKMQ (reference sequence). The V end was cut by 5 bases, the J end by 1 base, with 8 bases between.

The genes are TRBV4-2 and TRBJ2-1; a weak D match, TRBD2 (5 bases). Germline-derived CDR1 and CDR2 are LGHNA and YNFKEQ. V was trimmed by 0 bases and J by 0 bases, leaving 6 bases between them. The CDR3 is 15 residues long. CDR3: CASSQDRDSYNEQFF. DNA of the CDR3: TGTGCCAGCAGCCAAGACCGGGACTCCTACAATGAGCAGTTCTTC.